This T cell receptor (beta chain) was documented in a study of beta chain features in type 1 diabetes. Whole-study findings and limits: In type 1 diabetes patients, VDJ junctions had fewer insertions; deletions at these junctions were more frequent. Naive, central memory and regulatory TCRB repertoires appeared more similar among patients than healthy donors.

cDNA synthesis used the whole RNA isolate, giving expressed TCRB sequences. Profiling relied on immunoSEQ multiplex PCR, and the TCRdb table lists in-frame clones only, not all of them. This table has around 160,000 clones, 40% to 60% appearing once. The CDR3 runs to 12 residues. Germline V gene data show CDR1 as SNHLY and CDR2 as FYNNEI. The germline V and J ends were trimmed by 11 bases and 6 bases, with 15 bases remaining between them. With regard to this clone: Its antigen remains unknown.

The source of this sequence is a man between 18 and 35 years old in good health. Input material: Tregs from blood. The V call is TRBV2, the J call TRBJ2-3, with D possibly matching TRBD1 (5 bases). CDR3 amino acids: CALKGDRDTQYF. CDR3 sequence (DNA): TGTGCCCTCAAAGGGGATCGGGATACGCAGTATTTT.